The clone carrying this TCR beta chain has ten or more counts. This entry belongs to a study of CXCR3 chemokines and chemotherapy response in bladder cancer. The V segment lost 6 bases and the J segment 7 bases; nucleotides outside the gene matches: 4. CDR1 is MNHEY and CDR2 is SVGAGI in the germline V gene. The CDR3 loop spans 13 amino acids. TCRdb ran MiXCR on the PCR reads and lists one entry per CDR3 protein. The sample lists around 13,000 distinct CDR3 sequences; about an eighth were seen once. This TCR derives from a human donor with bladder cancer that did not respond to neoadjuvant chemotherapy. This sample was gathered from a patient whose treatment included neoadjuvant chemotherapy. The J gene is TRBJ2-4, the V gene TRBV6-5; TRBD1 matches 9 bases. This chain's CDR3 is CASSDRGVNIQYF. The CDR3 DNA is TGTGCCAGCAGCGACAGGGGGGTGAACATTCAGTACTTC.